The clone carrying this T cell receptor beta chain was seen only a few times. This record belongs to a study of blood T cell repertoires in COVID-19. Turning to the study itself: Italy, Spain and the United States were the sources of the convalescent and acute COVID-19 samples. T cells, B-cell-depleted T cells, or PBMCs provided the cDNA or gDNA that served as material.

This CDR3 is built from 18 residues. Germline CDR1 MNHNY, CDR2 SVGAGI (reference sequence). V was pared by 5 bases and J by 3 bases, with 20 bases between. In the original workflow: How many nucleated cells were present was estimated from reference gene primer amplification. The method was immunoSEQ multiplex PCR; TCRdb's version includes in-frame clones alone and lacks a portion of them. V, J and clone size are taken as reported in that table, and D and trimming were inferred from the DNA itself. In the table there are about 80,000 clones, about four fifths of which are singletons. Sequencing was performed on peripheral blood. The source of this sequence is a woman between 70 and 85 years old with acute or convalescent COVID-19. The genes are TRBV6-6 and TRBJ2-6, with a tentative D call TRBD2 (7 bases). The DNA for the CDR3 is TGTGCCAGCAGTCGAGGGGGGGATGGCCTCGTTGGGGCCAACGTCCTGACTTTC. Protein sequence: CASSRGGDGLVGANVLTF.